This T cell receptor beta chain comes out of a study of T cells in Graves' hyperthyroidism and ophthalmopathy. Background on the study: Peripheral blood sampling occurred at initial diagnosis, before any treatment. Whole-study results and caveats: Separating ophthalmopathy from stable hyperthyroidism was achieved by a 13 V-J model.

It was RNA transcripts that yielded the amplified TCR beta CDR3 regions. TCR CDR3 regions were first amplified by RT-PCR with HTBI primers. TCRdb redid the calling of the multiplex PCR reads with MiXCR, one entry per CDR3 protein. The sample gives around 350,000 distinct CDR3 sequences, nearly 15% of which show up once; about 21% is in the top ten. Lactation, pregnancy, other autoimmune disease or uncontrolled infection led to exclusion of patients. This clonotype was seen at least ten times. The antigen remains unidentified. The V gene lost 4 bases and the J gene lost 3 bases, with 3 bases spanning the gap. CDR3 length: 11 residues. CDR1 and CDR2 (germline): SEHNR, FQNEAQ (reference sequence).

This chain links TRBV7-9 with TRBJ2-5; D is uncertain. Sequences were obtained from blood. This TCR derives from a woman in her fifties or sixties with Graves' ophthalmopathy. CDR3: CASSWKETQYF. The CDR3 region has the DNA TGTGCCAGCAGCTGGAAAGAGACCCAGTACTTC.